The 26 T cell receptor beta chains presented below share a single source sample, sequenced in a study of vaccination and CD4 T cells after COVID-19. Cultured CD4+ T cell DNA was sequenced using the Oncomine TCR Beta short-read assay. MiXCR was run by TCRdb on the PCR reads, yielding one entry per CDR3 protein. The sample has over 9,500 distinct CDR3 sequences; roughly two fifths are singletons. Which antigens these TCRs recognize remains unknown. Treatment in this sample: approximately 10-day PBMC culture with coronavirus spike peptide pools or control peptides (ViraFEST assay). Sequencing input: CD4+ T cells from blood, cultured in vitro. The receptors were sampled from a human donor who had recovered from COVID-19.

This clonotype has just a few counts. CDR3 DNA: TGTGCCAGCTCTGAGGGAGAGGCCTATACGCAGTATTTT. Its translation: CASSEGEAYTQYF. The chain recombines TRBV18 with TRBJ2-3, with a weak D call TRBD2 (5 bases). This CDR3 spans 13 amino acids. From germline, CDR1 is KGHSH and CDR2 LQKENI. V lost 6 bases, J lost 7 bases, and 14 bases lay in between.

This clonotype was detected only once. CDR3 sequence reads: CASSYRGGSYGYTF. DNA for the CDR3: TGTGCCAGCAGTTACAGAGGAGGGTCCTATGGCTACACCTTC. J is TRBJ1-2 and V is TRBV6-5, with no clear D. The V end lost 2 bases, the J end lost 4 bases, and 11 bases lay between the germline ends. The CDR3 length is 14 residues. The germline V gene has CDR1 MNHEY and CDR2 SVGAGI.

The chain couples TRBV20-1 to TRBJ2-7, with 13 bases identical to TRBD2. Germline V gene data show CDR1 as DFQATT and CDR2 as SNEGSKA (reference sequence). The CDR3 totals 16 residues. V dropped 1 base and J dropped 3; count of bases not matched to a gene: 6. This CDR3 reads CSARGRTSGGVYEQYF. For the CDR3, the DNA is TGCAGTGCTAGAGGTAGGACTAGCGGGGGTGTCTACGAGCAGTACTTC.

This clonotype has more than one count but fewer than ten. The rearrangement links TRBV14 to TRBJ2-5, with 7 bases lining up with TRBD1. The CDR3 is made up of 14 amino acids. CDR1 and CDR2 (germline): SGHDN, FVKESK. After removal of 5 bases from V and 4 bases from J, the junction contained 7 bases not matched to a gene. CDR3 in DNA: TGTGCCAGCAGCGGGTCCTGGACAGGAGAGACCCAGTACTTC. Translating gives CASSGSWTGETQYF.

This clonotype was seen only a few times. The V gene is TRBV20-1, the J gene TRBJ1-6; the D is unclear. V was pared by 3 bases and J by 7 bases, with 10 bases between. Germline loops: CDR1 DFQATT, CDR2 SNEGSKA (reference sequence). The length of the CDR3 is 13 residues. The CDR3 sequence: CSARVDPNSPLHF. CDR3 nucleotides: TGCAGTGCTAGGGTGGACCCCAATTCACCCCTCCACTTT.

V usage is TRBV4-1 and J usage is TRBJ1-5; unclear D gene. Trimming took off 3 bases at V and 3 bases at J, with 12 bases between the two ends. Germline V lookup: CDR1 MGHRA, CDR2 YSYEKL. The CDR3 has 15 amino acids. CDR3 residues: CASSHPTDYNQPQHF. The CDR3 DNA sequence: TGCGCCAGCAGCCACCCTACTGACTACAATCAGCCCCAGCATTTT.

The J gene is TRBJ1-2, the V gene TRBV28; D uncertain. With 5 bases removed from V and 5 bases from J, the gap between germline ends came to 12 bases. CDR1 is MDHEN and CDR2 is SYDVKM in the germline V gene. The CDR3 sequence is 13 residues long. CDR3 protein: CASSPGRLYGYTF. The DNA for the CDR3 is TGTGCCAGCAGTCCAGGCAGGCTTTATGGCTACACCTTC.

V and J are TRBV10-3 and TRBJ2-7, with 7 nucleotides matching TRBD1. V shed 6 bases and J 6 bases; nucleotides not matched to a gene: 5. Germline V CDR1 and CDR2: ENHRY, SYGVKD. There are 12 residues in the CDR3. CDR3 coding DNA: TGTGCCATCAGCTTGACAGGGTTCGAGCAGTACTTC. This translates into CAISLTGFEQYF.

This clonotype turned up a few times. The rearrangement joins TRBV6-2 or TRBV6-3 to TRBJ1-2; 9 bases line up with TRBD1. Per germline, CDR1 MNHEY and CDR2 SVGEGT. This CDR3 has 15 residues. Trimming cost V 4 bases and J 5 bases; bases outside gene matches: 8. CDR3 coding DNA: TGTGCCAGCAGTTGGACCCAGGGGACAGGGTATGGCTACACCTTC. It encodes CASSWTQGTGYGYTF.

The V and J genes are TRBV19 and TRBJ1-6; no firm D call. V was trimmed by 2 bases and J by 0 bases, leaving 11 bases between them. Germline lookup yields CDR1 LNHDA and CDR2 SQIVND (reference sequence). The CDR3 totals 17 residues. In DNA, the CDR3 is TGTGCCAGTAGTATAATTCGTGCTAACTCCTATAATTCACCCCTCCACTTT. Residues: CASSIIRANSYNSPLHF. Drawing the rest from reference TRBV19 and TRBJ1-6, the complete variable domain is DGGITQSPKYLFRKEGQNVTLSCEQNLNHDAMYWYRQDPGQGLRLIYYSQIVNDFQKGDIAEGYSVSREKKESFPLTVTSAQKNPTAFYLCASSIIRANSYNSPLHFGNGTRLTVT.

The genes are TRBV20-1 and TRBJ2-3; the match to TRBD2 covers 13 bases. V was pared by 5 bases and J by 5 bases, with 16 bases of the junction left unmatched. Per germline, CDR1 DFQATT and CDR2 SNEGSKA (reference sequence). The CDR3 is 18 amino acids. The CDR3 reads CSAYPGLAGVGRGDTQYF. The CDR3 DNA reads TGCAGTGCTTACCCAGGACTAGCGGGAGTCGGACGGGGAGATACGCAGTATTTT.

The chain couples TRBV6-1 to TRBJ2-1; D perhaps matches TRBD2 (5 bases). Trimming took off 6 bases at V and 1 base at J, with 10 bases between the two ends. Germline values: CDR1 MNHNS, CDR2 SASEGT. There are 14 residues in the CDR3. Here the CDR3 reads CASRRVGSYNEQFF. CDR3 DNA sequence: TGTGCCAGCAGGAGGGTGGGGTCCTACAATGAGCAGTTCTTC.

The genes are TRBV9 and TRBJ2-5; D may be TRBD1 (5 bases). This CDR3 comprises 15 residues. Trimming removed 2 bases at V and 3 bases at J, with 14 bases between. Germline CDR1 SGDLS, CDR2 YYNGEE. The DNA for the CDR3 is TGTGCCAGCAGCGTGCAGGGAAGTGGCAAAGAGACCCAGTACTTC. Residues: CASSVQGSGKETQYF.

The table lists this clonotype with a few counts. The rearrangement joins TRBV20-1 to TRBJ2-4, with 8 bases aligning to TRBD2. Trimming cost V 5 bases and J 1 base; bases outside gene matches: 1. The CDR3 is made up of 13 amino acids. Germline lookup yields CDR1 DFQATT and CDR2 SNEGSKA (reference sequence). The CDR3 sequence: CSAGGGAKNIQYF. CDR3 in DNA: TGCAGTGCTGGCGGGGGGGCCAAAAACATTCAGTACTTC.

The rearrangement links TRBV16 to TRBJ2-3, with 9 bases lining up with TRBD2. The V segment lost 2 bases and the J segment 2 bases; nucleotides outside the gene matches: 8. The germline CDR1 and CDR2 sequences are KGHSY and FQNENV. The CDR3 consists of 17 residues. CDR3 in amino acids: CASSQDRLAGYTDTQYF. The CDR3 nucleotides are TGTGCCAGCAGCCAAGATCGGCTAGCGGGATACACAGATACGCAGTATTTT.

V usage is TRBV20-1 and J usage is TRBJ2-3, with 12 bases fitting TRBD2. Losses at the gene ends were 0 bases for V and 1 base for J; bases not matched to a gene: 8. This CDR3 comprises 18 residues. Germline V gene lookup returns CDR1 DFQATT and CDR2 SNEGSKA (reference sequence). CDR3 in DNA: TGCAGTGCTAGAGATAGCGGACTAGCGGGACCTGGCACAGATACGCAGTATTTT. It specifies CSARDSGLAGPGTDTQYF.

V and J are TRBV20-1 and TRBJ1-1, with 8 bases aligning to TRBD1. There are 14 residues in the CDR3. J gave up 1 base and V 4 bases, and 5 bases lay outside the gene matches. Germline lookup yields CDR1 DFQATT and CDR2 SNEGSKA (reference sequence). CDR3 sequence reads: CSATRGQGNTEAFF. CDR3 nucleotides: TGCAGTGCTACCCGAGGACAGGGGAACACTGAAGCTTTCTTT.

CDR3 in DNA: TGTGCCAGCAGTTACTCGCTCAGCAACAATGAGCAGTTCTTC. Translation gives CASSYSLSNNEQFF. The rearrangement uses TRBV6-5 and TRBJ2-1; D uncertain. With 0 bases removed from V and 5 bases from J, the gap between germline ends came to 8 bases. The CDR3 totals 14 residues. CDR1 and CDR2 from the germline V gene are MNHEY and SVGAGI.

V usage is TRBV6-5 and J usage is TRBJ1-3; D unclear. V dropped 3 bases and J dropped 0 bases, with 9 bases sitting between them. Germline V gene lookup returns CDR1 MNHEY and CDR2 SVGAGI. The CDR3 is made up of 15 amino acids. Written as DNA, the CDR3 is TGTGCCAGCAGTTATGGCCTGAACTCTGGAAACACCATATATTTT. This gives the protein CASSYGLNSGNTIYF.

The CDR3 nucleotides read TGTGCCAGCACCCCTGCGGGTGGCAGGTGGACCACTGAAGCTTTCTTT. This translates into CASTPAGGRWTTEAFF. The gene calls are TRBV28 and TRBJ1-1, with no clear D. CDR1 MDHEN and CDR2 SYDVKM come from the germline V gene. V was cut by 7 bases and J by 4 bases, with 22 bases left in between. CDR3 length equals 16 residues. The entire variable domain, with the rest obtained from reference TRBV28 and TRBJ1-1, is as follows: DVKVTQSSRYLVKRTGEKVFLECVQDMDHENMFWYRQDPGLGLRLIYFSYDVKMKEKGDIPEGYSVSREKKERFSLILESASTNQTSMYLCASTPAGGRWTTEAFFGQGTRLTVV.

This rearrangement joins TRBV24-1 to TRBJ2-5; tentative D call: TRBD2 (5 bases). This CDR3 comprises 15 residues. Between the trimmed V and J ends, which lost 0 bases and 0 bases, there was a span of 7 bases. Germline V CDR1 and CDR2: KGHDR, SFDVKD. The CDR3 loop reads CATSDLLAHQETQYF. The DNA for the CDR3 is TGTGCCACCAGTGATTTGTTAGCGCACCAAGAGACCCAGTACTTC.

This clonotype has just a few counts. The chain combines TRBV27 with TRBJ1-2, with TRBD1 identical over 7 bases. Trimming removed 3 bases from V and 4 bases from J; junction bases left unmatched: 5. From germline, CDR1 is MNHEY and CDR2 SMNVEV (reference sequence). The CDR3 is made up of 14 amino acids. CDR3 loop: CASSFRQGGYGYTF. CDR3 DNA: TGTGCCAGCAGTTTCCGACAGGGTGGCTATGGCTACACCTTC.

V is TRBV10-3 and J is TRBJ1-2; D is unclear. V was shortened by 8 bases and J by 2 bases, with 9 bases between the two germline ends. The germline V gene has CDR1 ENHRY and CDR2 SYGVKD. This CDR3 spans 12 amino acids. The CDR3 sequence: CAIWQENYGYTF. The CDR3 DNA is TGTGCCATCTGGCAGGAGAACTATGGCTACACCTTC.

The chain employs TRBV2 and TRBJ1-2, with 9 positions matching TRBD1. Germline V gene lookup returns CDR1 SNHLY and CDR2 FYNNEI. V was pared by 5 bases and J by 2 bases, with 6 bases of the junction left unmatched. The CDR3 contains 15 residues. This CDR3 reads CASSSATGGNYGYTF. CDR3 in DNA: TGTGCCAGCAGTTCGGCCACAGGGGGCAACTATGGCTACACCTTC.

This clonotype was picked up a small number of times. This sequence joins TRBV6-5 and TRBJ2-7; TRBD2 is a possible D gene (5 bases). Germline CDR1 MNHEY, CDR2 SVGAGI. The CDR3 consists of 15 residues. Trimming left V 0 bases short and J 1 base short, with 10 bases between. CDR3 residues: CASSYSGGRSYEQYF. DNA of the CDR3: TGTGCCAGCAGTTACTCTGGCGGGCGGTCCTACGAGCAGTACTTC.

The rearrangement joins TRBV20-1 to TRBJ2-5, with D perhaps matching TRBD1 or TRBD2 (5 bases each). CDR3 size: 15 residues. Germline V gives CDR1 DFQATT, CDR2 SNEGSKA (reference sequence). Deletions cut 3 bases from V and 4 bases from J, with 18 bases between. CDR3 sequence reads: CSASNPRERSETQYF. The CDR3 nucleotides are TGCAGTGCTAGTAACCCCAGGGAGCGGTCAGAGACCCAGTACTTC.